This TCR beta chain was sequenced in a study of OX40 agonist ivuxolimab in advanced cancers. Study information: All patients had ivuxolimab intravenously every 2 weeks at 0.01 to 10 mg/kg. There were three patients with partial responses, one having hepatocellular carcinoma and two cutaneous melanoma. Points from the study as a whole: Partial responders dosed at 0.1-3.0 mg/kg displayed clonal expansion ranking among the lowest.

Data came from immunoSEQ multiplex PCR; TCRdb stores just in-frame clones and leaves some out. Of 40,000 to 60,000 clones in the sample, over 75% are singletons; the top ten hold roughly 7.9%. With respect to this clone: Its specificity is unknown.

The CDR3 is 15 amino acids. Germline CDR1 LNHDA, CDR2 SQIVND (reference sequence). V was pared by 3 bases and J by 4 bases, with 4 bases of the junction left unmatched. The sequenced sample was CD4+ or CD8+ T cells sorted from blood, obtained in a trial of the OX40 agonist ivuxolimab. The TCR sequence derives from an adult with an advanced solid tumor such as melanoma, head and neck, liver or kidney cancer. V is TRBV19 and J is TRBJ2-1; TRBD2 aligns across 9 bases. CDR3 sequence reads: CASSIVAGAYNEQFF. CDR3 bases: TGTGCCAGTAGTATCGTAGCGGGGGCTTACAATGAGCAGTTCTTC. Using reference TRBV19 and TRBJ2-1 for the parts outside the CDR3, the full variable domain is DGGITQSPKYLFRKEGQNVTLSCEQNLNHDAMYWYRQDPGQGLRLIYYSQIVNDFQKGDIAEGYSVSREKKESFPLTVTSAQKNPTAFYLCASSIVAGAYNEQFFGPGTRLTVL.